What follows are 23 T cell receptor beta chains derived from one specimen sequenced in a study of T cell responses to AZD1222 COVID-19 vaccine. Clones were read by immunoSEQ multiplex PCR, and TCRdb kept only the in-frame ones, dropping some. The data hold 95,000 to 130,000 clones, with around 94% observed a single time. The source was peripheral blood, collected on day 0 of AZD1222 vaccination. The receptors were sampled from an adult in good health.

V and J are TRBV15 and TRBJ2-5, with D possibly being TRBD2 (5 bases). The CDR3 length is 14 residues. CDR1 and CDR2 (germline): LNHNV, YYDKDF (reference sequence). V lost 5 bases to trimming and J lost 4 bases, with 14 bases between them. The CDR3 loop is CATSPDRGIETQYF. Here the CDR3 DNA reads TGTGCCACCAGCCCGGACCGGGGTATAGAGACCCAGTACTTC. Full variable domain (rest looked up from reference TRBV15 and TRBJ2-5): DAMVIQNPRYQVTQFGKPVTLSCSQTLNHNVMYWYQQKSSQAPKLLFHYYDKDFNNEADTPDNFQSRRPNTSFCFLDIRSPGLGDTAMYLCATSPDRGIETQYFGPGTRLLVL.

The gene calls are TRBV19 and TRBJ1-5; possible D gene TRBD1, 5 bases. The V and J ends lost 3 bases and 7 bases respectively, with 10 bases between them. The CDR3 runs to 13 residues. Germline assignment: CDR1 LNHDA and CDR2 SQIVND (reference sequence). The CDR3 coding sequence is TGTGCCAGTAGTATCATTGGGGACCAGCCCCAGCATTTT. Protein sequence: CASSIIGDQPQHF.

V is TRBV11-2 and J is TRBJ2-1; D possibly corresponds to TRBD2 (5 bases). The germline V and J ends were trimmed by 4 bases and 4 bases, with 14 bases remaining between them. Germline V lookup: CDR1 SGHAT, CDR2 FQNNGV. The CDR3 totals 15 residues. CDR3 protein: CASSYSLAPYNEQFF. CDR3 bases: TGTGCCAGCAGCTATTCCCTAGCTCCATACAATGAGCAGTTCTTC.

The CDR3 protein is CASRIGGRTEAFF. In nucleotides, the CDR3 is TGTGCCAGCAGGATAGGGGGGCGCACTGAAGCTTTCTTT. The chain combines TRBV5-4 with TRBJ1-1, with a weak D call TRBD1 (6 bases). This CDR3 has 13 amino acids. V was shortened by 5 bases and J by 4 bases, with 12 bases between the two germline ends. The germline V gene encodes CDR1 SGHNT and CDR2 YYREEE (reference sequence).

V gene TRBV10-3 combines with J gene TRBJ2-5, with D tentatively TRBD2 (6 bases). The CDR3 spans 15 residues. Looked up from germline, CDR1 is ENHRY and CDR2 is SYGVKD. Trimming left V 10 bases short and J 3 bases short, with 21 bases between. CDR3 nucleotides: TGTGCCACCTCCGCGGGATACAGCTTTGAAGAGACCCAGTACTTC. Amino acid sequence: CATSAGYSFEETQYF.

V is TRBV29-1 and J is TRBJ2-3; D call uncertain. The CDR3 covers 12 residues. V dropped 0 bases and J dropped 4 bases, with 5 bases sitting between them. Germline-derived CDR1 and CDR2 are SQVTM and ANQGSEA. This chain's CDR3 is CSVEDGADTQYF. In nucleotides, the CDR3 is TGCAGCGTTGAAGATGGAGCAGATACGCAGTATTTT.

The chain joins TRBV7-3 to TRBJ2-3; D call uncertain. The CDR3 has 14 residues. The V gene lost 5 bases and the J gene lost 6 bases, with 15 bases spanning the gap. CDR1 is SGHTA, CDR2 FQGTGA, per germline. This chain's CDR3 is CASSPKPSYDTQYF. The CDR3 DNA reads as TGTGCCAGCAGCCCCAAGCCTTCGTACGATACGCAGTATTTT.

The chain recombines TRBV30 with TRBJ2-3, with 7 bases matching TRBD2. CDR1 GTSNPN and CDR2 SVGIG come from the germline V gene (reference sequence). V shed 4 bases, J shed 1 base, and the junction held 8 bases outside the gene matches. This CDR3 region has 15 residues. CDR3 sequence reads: CAWITKGRGTDTQYF. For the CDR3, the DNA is TGTGCCTGGATTACTAAGGGGAGGGGCACAGATACGCAGTATTTT.

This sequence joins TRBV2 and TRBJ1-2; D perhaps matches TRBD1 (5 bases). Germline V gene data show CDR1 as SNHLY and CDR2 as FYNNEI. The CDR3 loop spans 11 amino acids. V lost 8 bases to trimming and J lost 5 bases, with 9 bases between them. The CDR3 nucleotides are TGTGCCAGCCCGGGACCTTATGGCTACACCTTC. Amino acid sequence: CASPGPYGYTF.

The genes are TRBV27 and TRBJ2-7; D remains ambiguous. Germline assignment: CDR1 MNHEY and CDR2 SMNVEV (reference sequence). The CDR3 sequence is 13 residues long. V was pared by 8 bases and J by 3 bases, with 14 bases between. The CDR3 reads CASRREPRYEQYF. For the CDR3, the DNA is TGTGCCAGCCGAAGGGAACCCCGCTACGAGCAGTACTTC.

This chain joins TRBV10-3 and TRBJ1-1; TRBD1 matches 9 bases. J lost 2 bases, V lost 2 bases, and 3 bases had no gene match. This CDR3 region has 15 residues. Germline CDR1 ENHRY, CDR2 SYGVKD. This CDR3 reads CAISEGQGPNTEAFF. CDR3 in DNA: TGTGCCATCAGTGAGGGACAGGGGCCTAACACTGAAGCTTTCTTT.

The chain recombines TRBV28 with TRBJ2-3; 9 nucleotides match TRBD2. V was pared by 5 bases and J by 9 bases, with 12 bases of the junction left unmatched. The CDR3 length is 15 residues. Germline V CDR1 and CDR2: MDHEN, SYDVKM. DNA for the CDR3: TGTGCCAGCAGTCTCGTAGCGGGAGCCCGAGGCACGCAGTATTTT. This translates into CASSLVAGARGTQYF.

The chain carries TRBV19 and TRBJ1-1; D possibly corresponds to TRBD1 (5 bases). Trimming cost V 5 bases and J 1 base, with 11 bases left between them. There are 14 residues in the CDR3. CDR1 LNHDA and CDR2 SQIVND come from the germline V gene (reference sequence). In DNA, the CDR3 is TGTGCCAGTAGTGCCGGGACCGCGAACACTGAAGCTTTCTTT. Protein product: CASSAGTANTEAFF.

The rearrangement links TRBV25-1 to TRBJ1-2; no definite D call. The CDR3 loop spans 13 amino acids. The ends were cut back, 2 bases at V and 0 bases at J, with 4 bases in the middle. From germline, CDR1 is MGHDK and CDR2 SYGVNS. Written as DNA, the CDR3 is TGTGCCAGCAGTGAACAGTCTAACTATGGCTACACCTTC. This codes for CASSEQSNYGYTF.

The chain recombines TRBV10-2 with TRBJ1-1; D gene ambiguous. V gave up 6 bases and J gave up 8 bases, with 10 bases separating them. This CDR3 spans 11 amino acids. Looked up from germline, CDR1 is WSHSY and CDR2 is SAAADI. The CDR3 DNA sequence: TGCGCCAGCAGGGACTCCCTAGAAGCTTTCTTT. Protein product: CASRDSLEAFF.

CDR3 coding DNA: TGTGCCATCGCGGGTCGGGGGATCCCAGATACGCAGTATTTT. It yields the protein CAIAGRGIPDTQYF. V usage is TRBV10-3 and J usage is TRBJ2-3; possible D gene TRBD2, 6 bases. CDR1 and CDR2 from the germline V gene are ENHRY and SYGVKD. This CDR3 spans 14 amino acids. Between the trimmed V and J ends, which lost 8 bases and 4 bases, there was a span of 16 bases.

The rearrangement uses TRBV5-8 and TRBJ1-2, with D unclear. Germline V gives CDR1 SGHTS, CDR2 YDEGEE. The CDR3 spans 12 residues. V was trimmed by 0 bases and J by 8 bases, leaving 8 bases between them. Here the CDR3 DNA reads TGTGCCAGCAGCTTGGACTTCGCCGGCTACACCTTC. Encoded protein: CASSLDFAGYTF.

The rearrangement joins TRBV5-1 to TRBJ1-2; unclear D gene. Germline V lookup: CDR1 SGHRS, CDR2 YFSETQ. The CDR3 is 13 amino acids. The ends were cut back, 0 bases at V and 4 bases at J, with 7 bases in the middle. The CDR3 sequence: CASSLEGSYGYTF. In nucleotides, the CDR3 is TGCGCCAGCAGCTTGGAGGGCTCCTATGGCTACACCTTC.

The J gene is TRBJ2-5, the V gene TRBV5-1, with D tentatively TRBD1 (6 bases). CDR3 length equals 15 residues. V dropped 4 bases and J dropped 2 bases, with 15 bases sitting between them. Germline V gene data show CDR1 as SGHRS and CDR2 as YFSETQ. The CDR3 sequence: CASSPSQGLQETQYF. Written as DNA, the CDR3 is TGCGCCAGCAGCCCGTCCCAGGGGTTGCAAGAGACCCAGTACTTC.

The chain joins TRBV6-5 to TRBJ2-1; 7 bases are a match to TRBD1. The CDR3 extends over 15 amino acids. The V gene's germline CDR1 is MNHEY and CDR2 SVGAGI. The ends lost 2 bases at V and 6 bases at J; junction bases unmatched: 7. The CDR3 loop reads CASSYLGRQGNEQFF. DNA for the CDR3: TGTGCCAGCAGTTACCTGGGAAGACAGGGCAATGAGCAGTTCTTC.

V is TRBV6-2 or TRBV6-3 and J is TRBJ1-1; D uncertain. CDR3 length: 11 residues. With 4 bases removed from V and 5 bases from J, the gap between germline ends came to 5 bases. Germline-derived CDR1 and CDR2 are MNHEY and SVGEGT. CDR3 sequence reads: CASSLATEAFF. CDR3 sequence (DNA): TGTGCCAGCAGTTTAGCGACTGAAGCTTTCTTT.

The CDR3 spells CASSLWGVAASPLHF. The DNA of the CDR3 is TGTGCCAGCAGTTTGTGGGGGGTAGCAGCTTCACCCCTCCACTTT. The V call is TRBV27, the J call TRBJ1-6; D perhaps matches TRBD1 (5 bases). Germline CDR1 reads MNHEY; CDR2 reads SMNVEV (reference sequence). There are 15 residues in the CDR3. V lost 3 bases and J 9 bases, leaving 15 bases between the germline ends.

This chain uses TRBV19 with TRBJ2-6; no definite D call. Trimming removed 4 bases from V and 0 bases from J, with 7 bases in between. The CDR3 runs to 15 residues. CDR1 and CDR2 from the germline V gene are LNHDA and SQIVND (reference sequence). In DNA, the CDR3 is TGTGCCAGTAGTACTACGGTCTCTGGGGCCAACGTCCTGACTTTC. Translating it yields CASSTTVSGANVLTF.